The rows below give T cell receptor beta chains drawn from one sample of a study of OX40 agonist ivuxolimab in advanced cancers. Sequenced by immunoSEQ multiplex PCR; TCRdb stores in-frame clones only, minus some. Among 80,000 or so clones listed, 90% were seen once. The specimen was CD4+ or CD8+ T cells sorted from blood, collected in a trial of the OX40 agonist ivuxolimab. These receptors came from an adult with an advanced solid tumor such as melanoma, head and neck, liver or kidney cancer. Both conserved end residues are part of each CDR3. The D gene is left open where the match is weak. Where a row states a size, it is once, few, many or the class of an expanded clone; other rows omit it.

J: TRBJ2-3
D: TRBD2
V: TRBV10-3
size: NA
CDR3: CAISVDGLALSDTQYF
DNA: TGTGCCATCAGTGTCGATGGACTAGCATTGTCAGATACGCAGTATTTT

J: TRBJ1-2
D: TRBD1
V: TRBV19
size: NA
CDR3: CASSTRQGSRGYTF
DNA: TGTGCCAGTAGTACAAGACAGGGATCAAGAGGCTACACCTTC

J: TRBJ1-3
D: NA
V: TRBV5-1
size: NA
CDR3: CASSPGTSGNTIYF
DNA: TGCGCCAGCAGCCCCGGGACTTCGGGAAACACCATATATTTT

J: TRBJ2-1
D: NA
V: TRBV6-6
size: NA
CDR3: CASSRGRGEQFF
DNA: TGTGCCAGCAGTAGGGGGCGGGGGGAGCAGTTCTTC

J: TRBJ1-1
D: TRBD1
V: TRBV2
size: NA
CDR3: CASSRGQATEAFF
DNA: TGTGCCAGCAGTAGAGGACAGGCCACTGAAGCTTTCTTT

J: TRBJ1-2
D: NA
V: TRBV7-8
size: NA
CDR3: CASSHSDGGYGYTF
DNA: TGTGCCAGCAGCCACTCGGACGGGGGCTATGGCTACACCTTC

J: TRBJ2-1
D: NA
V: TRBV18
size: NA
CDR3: CASSPPAGNEQFF
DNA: TGTGCCAGCTCACCACCCGCCGGCAATGAGCAGTTCTTC

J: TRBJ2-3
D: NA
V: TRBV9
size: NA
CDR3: CASSVGQRSTDTQYF
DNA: TGTGCCAGCAGCGTCGGACAGAGGTCCACAGATACGCAGTATTTT

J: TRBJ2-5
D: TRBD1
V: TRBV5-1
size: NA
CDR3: CASSLQGGQETQYF
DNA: TGCGCCAGCAGCTTACAGGGGGGCCAAGAGACCCAGTACTTC

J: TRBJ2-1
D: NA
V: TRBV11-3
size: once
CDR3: CASSLFGNGGWGSYNEQFF
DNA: TGTGCCAGCAGCTTATTCGGCAACGGAGGCTGGGGCTCCTACAATGAGCAGTTCTTC

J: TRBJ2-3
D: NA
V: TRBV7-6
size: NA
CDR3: CASSFETSTDTQYF
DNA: TGTGCCAGCAGCTTCGAGACTAGCACAGATACGCAGTATTTT

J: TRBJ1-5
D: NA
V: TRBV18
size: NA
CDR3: CASSPDNRVDSNQPQHF
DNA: TGTGCCAGCTCACCCGATAACAGGGTAGATAGCAATCAGCCCCAGCATTTT

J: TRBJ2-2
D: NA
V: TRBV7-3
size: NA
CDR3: CASSSTSLNGLTGELFF
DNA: TGTGCCAGCAGCTCCACCTCCCTCAACGGGCTGACCGGGGAGCTGTTTTTT

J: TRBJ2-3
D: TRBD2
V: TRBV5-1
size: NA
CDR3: CASRLAGALTDTQYF
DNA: TGCGCCAGCAGACTAGCGGGGGCCCTCACAGATACGCAGTATTTT

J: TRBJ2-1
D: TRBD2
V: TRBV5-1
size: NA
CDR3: CASSLGGGGAENEQFF
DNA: TGCGCCAGCAGCTTGGGGGGCGGGGGGGCAGAAAATGAGCAGTTCTTC

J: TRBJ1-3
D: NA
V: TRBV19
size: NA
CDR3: CASSVQQDLGNTIYF
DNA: TGTGCCAGTAGTGTCCAACAGGATCTCGGAAACACCATATATTTT

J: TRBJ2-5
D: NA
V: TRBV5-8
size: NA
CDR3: CASSPLRARGTQYF
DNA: TGTGCCAGCAGCCCTTTAAGGGCGCGGGGGACCCAGTACTTC

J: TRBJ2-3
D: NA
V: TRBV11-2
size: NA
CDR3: CASSWVQATVVHF
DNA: TGTGCCAGCAGCTGGGTTCAGGCCACCGTCGTTCATTTT

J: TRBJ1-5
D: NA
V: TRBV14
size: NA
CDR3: CASSVGLNQPQHF
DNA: TGTGCCAGCAGCGTGGGCTTAAATCAGCCCCAGCATTTT

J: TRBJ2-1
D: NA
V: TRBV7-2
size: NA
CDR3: CASSWRAAVNNEQFF
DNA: TGTGCCAGCAGCTGGAGGGCGGCCGTCAACAATGAGCAGTTCTTC

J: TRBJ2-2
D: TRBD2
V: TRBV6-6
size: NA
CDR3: CASSSPGGLDGELFF
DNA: TGTGCCAGCAGTTCGCCGGGGGGACTCGACGGGGAGCTGTTTTTT

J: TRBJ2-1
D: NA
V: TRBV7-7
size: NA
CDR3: CASSFTLSNEQFF
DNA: TGTGCTAGCAGCTTCACCCTAAGCAATGAGCAGTTCTTC

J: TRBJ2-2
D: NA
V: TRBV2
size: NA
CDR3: CASNLGSGELFF
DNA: TGTGCCAGCAACCTAGGGTCCGGGGAGCTGTTTTTT

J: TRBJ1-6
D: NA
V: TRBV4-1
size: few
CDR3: CASSRSFGGSPLHF
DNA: TGCGCCAGCAGTAGATCTTTCGGGGGTTCACCCCTCCACTTT

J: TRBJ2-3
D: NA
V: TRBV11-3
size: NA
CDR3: CASSPPGGGIADTQYF
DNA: TGTGCCAGCAGCCCCCCAGGAGGGGGCATCGCAGATACGCAGTATTTT

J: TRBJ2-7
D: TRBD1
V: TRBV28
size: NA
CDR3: CASSLSKPLRGEQYF
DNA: TGTGCCAGCAGTTTATCGAAACCTCTCAGGGGGGAGCAGTACTTC